What follows are 31 T cell receptor beta chains derived from one specimen sequenced in a study of CD8 T cells in ankylosing spondylitis. Study-level results: What seemed typical of ankylosing spondylitis blood was a TCR beta motif built from eight highly homologous variants.

TCRdb independently ran MiXCR on the 5' RACE reads; one entry per CDR3 protein. The sample lists under 250,000 distinct CDR3 sequences, around 6.6% occurring once. Their target antigens are unknown. The sequencing sample was made of blood, either unsorted or a sorted T cell fraction (not recorded which). Receptors originate from a male donor with ankylosing spondylitis.

The chain links TRBV20-1 to TRBJ1-2; D is unresolved. V was cut by 0 bases and J by 2 bases, with 10 bases left in between. The CDR3 totals 14 residues. Germline values: CDR1 DFQATT, CDR2 SNEGSKA (reference sequence). CDR3 residues: CSARDRTSNYGYTF. The CDR3, as DNA: TGCAGTGCTAGAGACCGCACCTCCAACTATGGCTACACCTTC.

This clonotype occurred many times. The chain links TRBV6-5 to TRBJ2-5, with D perhaps being TRBD1 or TRBD2 (5 bases each). The V and J ends lost 2 bases and 5 bases respectively, with 12 bases between them. The CDR3 loop spans 14 amino acids. Germline CDR1 and CDR2: MNHEY and SVGAGI. This chain's CDR3 is CASSYGTGGETQYF. In DNA form, the CDR3 reads TGTGCCAGCAGTTACGGTACAGGAGGCGAGACCCAGTACTTC.

This clonotype was detected a few times. The rearrangement uses TRBV10-3 and TRBJ2-5; maybe TRBD2 (5 bases). CDR3 length: 18 amino acids. With 0 bases removed from V and 2 bases from J, the gap between germline ends came to 19 bases. Per the germline V gene, CDR1 is ENHRY and CDR2 is SYGVKD. The CDR3 reads CAISESRFPSERQETQYF. The CDR3, as DNA: TGTGCCATCAGTGAGTCCCGATTCCCTTCCGAGCGGCAAGAGACCCAGTACTTC.

This clonotype was seen many times. The V gene is TRBV10-3, the J gene TRBJ1-5; D call uncertain. V lost 6 bases and J lost 3, with 15 bases in between. This CDR3 has 15 amino acids. Germline-derived CDR1 and CDR2 are ENHRY and SYGVKD. CDR3 sequence reads: CAIRVGVEDNQPQHF. CDR3 in DNA: TGTGCCATCAGGGTGGGAGTTGAAGACAATCAGCCCCAGCATTTT.

This clonotype has at least ten counts. This chain uses TRBV6-1 with TRBJ2-3, with 7 bases matching TRBD2. V was clipped by 0 bases and J by 2 bases; unmatched bases: 11. The germline V gene encodes CDR1 MNHNS and CDR2 SASEGT. This CDR3 spans 18 amino acids. The CDR3 nucleotides are TGTGCCAGCAGTGAAGCGGTTCGTTTTGGGACTATCACAGATACGCAGTATTTT. Translating gives CASSEAVRFGTITDTQYF.

There are many counts of this clonotype. This rearrangement joins TRBV7-2 to TRBJ2-7; 7 bases are shared with TRBD1. The length of the CDR3 is 16 residues. The ends lost 1 base at V and 3 bases at J; junction bases unmatched: 9. CDR1 SGHTA and CDR2 FQGNSA come from the germline V gene. DNA of the CDR3: TGTGCCAGCAGCTTAGAGGGGGCCCTCTCCAACTACGAGCAGTACTTC. This encodes CASSLEGALSNYEQYF.

The V call is TRBV4-2, the J call TRBJ2-7; the match to TRBD2 covers 7 bases. J gave up 2 bases and V 4 bases, and 2 bases lay outside the gene matches. The germline gives CDR1 LGHNA, CDR2 YNFKEQ. This CDR3 contains 13 residues. CDR3 DNA: TGTGCCAGCAGCCCCGGGAGGCCCTACGAGCAGTACTTC. Its translation: CASSPGRPYEQYF.

The V gene is TRBV6-1, the J gene TRBJ1-2; D is ambiguous. Per germline, CDR1 MNHNS and CDR2 SASEGT. V was pared by 10 bases and J by 1 base, with 13 bases between. This CDR3 is built from 13 residues. The CDR3 region has the DNA TGTGCCACTACGGACGGCCTTAACTATGGCTACACCTTC. The encoded protein is CATTDGLNYGYTF.

CDR3 protein: CSVSPGQGDSYEQYF. CDR3 coding DNA: TGCAGCGTATCCCCGGGACAGGGGGATTCCTACGAGCAGTACTTC. This sequence joins TRBV29-1 and TRBJ2-7, with 11 bases lining up with TRBD1. The CDR3 loop spans 15 amino acids. Losses at the gene ends were 6 bases for V and 1 base for J; bases not matched to a gene: 8. From germline, CDR1 is SQVTM and CDR2 ANQGSEA.

In its sample, this clonotype was seen many times. The chain recombines TRBV28 with TRBJ2-7; 8 positions agree with TRBD1. V shed 3 bases, J shed 6 bases, and the junction held 19 bases outside the gene matches. The germline gives CDR1 MDHEN, CDR2 SYDVKM. The CDR3 spans 18 residues. This CDR3 reads CASSFGQGAPKGLGEQYF. CDR3 in DNA: TGTGCCAGCAGTTTCGGGCAGGGGGCGCCTAAAGGACTCGGCGAGCAGTACTTC.

Concerning this clonotype itself: Given a much more abundant clone one base away, this may be a read error. The chain couples TRBV6-5 to TRBJ1-1, with 8 bases identical to TRBD1. This CDR3 has 16 amino acids. The germline V gene encodes CDR1 MNHEY and CDR2 SVGAGI. J was trimmed by 4 bases and V by 2 bases; bases with no gene match: 9. Here the CDR3 DNA reads TGTGCCAGCAGTTACATACAGGGGGGATGGCCCACTGAAGCTTTCTTT. It encodes CASSYIQGGWPTEAFF.

V usage is TRBV29-1 and J usage is TRBJ1-1; a possible D gene is TRBD1 (6 bases). This CDR3 is built from 13 residues. Germline-derived CDR1 and CDR2 are SQVTM and ANQGSEA. Trimming took 4 bases from V and 5 from J, leaving 14 bases between them. Here the CDR3 reads CSVVGGGGTEAFF. CDR3 coding DNA: TGCAGCGTTGTGGGCGGAGGGGGAACTGAAGCTTTCTTT.

There are many counts of this clonotype. The chain joins TRBV4-3 to TRBJ1-5; D gene uncertain. CDR1 is LGHNA, CDR2 YSLEER, per germline. Trimming stripped 0 bases from V and 7 bases from J, with 16 bases between. This CDR3 has 16 amino acids. For the CDR3, the DNA is TGCGCCAGCAGCCAAGATCGGGCTCACTTAGGGCAGCCCCAGCATTTT. Protein sequence: CASSQDRAHLGQPQHF.

Many counts were recorded for this clonotype. This sequence joins TRBV4-3 and TRBJ2-2; 10 nucleotides match TRBD2. Looked up from germline, CDR1 is LGHNA and CDR2 is YSLEER. The CDR3 runs 17 residues. V lost 1 base to trimming and J lost 2 bases; unmatched junction nucleotides: 4. CDR3 coding DNA: TGCGCCAGCAGCCAAGCCCTAGCGGGAGAAAACACCGGGGAGCTGTTTTTT. As protein: CASSQALAGENTGELFF.

This clonotype came up many times. The chain uses TRBV6-2 or TRBV6-3 and TRBJ2-7; D is possibly TRBD1 or TRBD2 (7 bases each). The germline V gene encodes CDR1 MNHEY and CDR2 SVGEGT. V lost 2 bases, J lost 5 bases, and 19 bases lay in between. CDR3 length equals 16 residues. This chain's CDR3 is CASSYGQGGRMNEQYF. The CDR3 DNA reads TGTGCCAGCAGTTACGGTCAGGGGGGGCGGATGAACGAGCAGTACTTC.

The gene calls are TRBV2 and TRBJ1-5; D is ambiguous. V gave up 6 bases and J gave up 0 bases, with 15 bases separating them. The CDR3 spans 16 residues. Germline CDR1 reads SNHLY; CDR2 reads FYNNEI. The CDR3 sequence: CASRGLPGVSNQPQHF. The CDR3 DNA is TGTGCCAGCAGAGGACTCCCGGGAGTTAGCAATCAGCCCCAGCATTTT.

The chain uses TRBV27 and TRBJ2-1; D gene ambiguous. This CDR3 region has 14 residues. Germline V gene lookup returns CDR1 MNHEY and CDR2 SMNVEV (reference sequence). Trimming cost V 0 bases and J 6 bases, with 9 bases left between them. DNA for the CDR3: TGTGCCAGCAGTTTATCCCTGATGATCAATGAGCAGTTCTTC. This translates into CASSLSLMINEQFF.

This chain connects TRBV7-8 to TRBJ2-7; 7 bases fit TRBD1. Trimming cost V 6 bases and J 6 bases; bases outside gene matches: 8. CDR3 size: 13 residues. Germline CDR1 and CDR2: SGHVS and FQNEAQ. CDR3 DNA sequence: TGTGCCAGCAGTTCTGACAGGGTAGGCGAGCAGTACTTC. Protein: CASSSDRVGEQYF.

This clonotype was counted at least ten times. The rearrangement joins TRBV7-6 to TRBJ2-7; a possible D gene is TRBD2 (5 bases). V gave up 4 bases and J gave up 6 bases, with 16 bases separating them. Germline values: CDR1 SGHVS, CDR2 FNYEAQ. CDR3 size: 14 residues. This chain's CDR3 is CASSYRGVGREQYF. CDR3 bases: TGTGCCAGCAGCTACCGGGGTGTTGGACGCGAGCAGTACTTC.

This clonotype was picked up many times. J is TRBJ2-2 and V is TRBV7-9, with a weak D call TRBD1 (5 bases). Trimming pared 5 bases from V and 4 bases from J, leaving 8 bases between. The length of the CDR3 is 13 residues. Germline V gene data show CDR1 as SEHNR and CDR2 as FQNEAQ (reference sequence). CDR3 in DNA: TGTGCCAGCAGCCCGGACATCACCGGGGAGCTGTTTTTT. Its protein product is CASSPDITGELFF.

Ten or more counts support this clonotype. The J gene is TRBJ2-2, the V gene TRBV5-1; TRBD2 aligns across 7 bases. Per germline, CDR1 SGHRS and CDR2 YFSETQ. The J segment lost 2 bases and the V segment lost 4 bases, leaving 5 bases of the junction unmatched. The CDR3 contains 15 residues. As DNA, the CDR3 is TGCGCCAGCAGCGCGGGGACTATTAACACCGGGGAGCTGTTTTTT. Protein sequence: CASSAGTINTGELFF.

This clonotype was seen ten or more times. The chain links TRBV27 to TRBJ2-7; D uncertain. Trimming cost V 5 bases and J 2 bases, with 7 bases left between them. This CDR3 region has 12 residues. Germline V gene sequence: CDR1 MNHEY, CDR2 SMNVEV (reference sequence). The CDR3 protein is CASSGNTYEQYF. DNA for the CDR3: TGTGCCAGCAGTGGGAATACCTACGAGCAGTACTTC.

This clonotype showed up many times. The V call is TRBV10-3, the J call TRBJ2-7; no clear D. From germline, CDR1 is ENHRY and CDR2 SYGVKD. The CDR3 extends over 13 amino acids. V shed 3 bases and J shed 5 bases, with 11 bases lying between them. CDR3: CAISDRSADEQYF. The CDR3 region has the DNA TGTGCCATCAGTGATAGAAGTGCTGACGAGCAGTACTTC.

This clonotype was recorded many times. DNA for the CDR3: TGCGCCAGCAGTGATGTTAGCGGGGGCCTTTATGAGCAGTTCTTC. As protein: CASSDVSGGLYEQFF. The rearrangement joins TRBV10-2 to TRBJ2-1; TRBD2 matches 9 bases. V dropped 3 bases and J dropped 8; count of bases not matched to a gene: 8. The CDR3 sequence is 15 residues long. The germline V gene has CDR1 WSHSY and CDR2 SAAADI.

This clonotype was detected many times. This rearrangement joins TRBV4-2 to TRBJ2-7; 7 bases map to TRBD1. The CDR3 loop spans 13 amino acids. The V segment lost 3 bases and the J segment 1 base; nucleotides outside the gene matches: 0. Germline V lookup: CDR1 LGHNA, CDR2 YNFKEQ. The CDR3 DNA reads as TGTGCCAGCAGCCAGACAGGGTCCTACGAGCAGTACTTC. It specifies CASSQTGSYEQYF.

This clonotype was seen just once. The V call is TRBV4-2, the J call TRBJ1-1; unclear D gene. The ends were cut back, 2 bases at V and 5 bases at J, with 9 bases in the middle. This CDR3 contains 13 residues. CDR1 is LGHNA, CDR2 YNFKEQ, per germline. For the CDR3, the DNA is TGTGCCAGCAGCCAAAGTGTGCGGACTGAAGCTTTCTTT. This sequence encodes CASSQSVRTEAFF.

This clonotype was seen repeatedly, ten times or more. The V call is TRBV4-1, the J call TRBJ2-3; 12 bases agree with TRBD2. CDR1 MGHRA and CDR2 YSYEKL come from the germline V gene. The CDR3 length is 16 residues. The V segment lost 0 bases and the J segment 3 bases; nucleotides outside the gene matches: 1. CDR3 nucleotide sequence: TGCGCCAGCAGCCAAGAAGGGACTAGCGGGACAGATACGCAGTATTTT. Translation: CASSQEGTSGTDTQYF.

This clonotype was seen repeatedly, ten times or more. As DNA, the CDR3 is TGTGCCAGCAGCCCGTTAGCGGGGAGCTCCTACAATGAGCAGTTCTTC. Its protein product is CASSPLAGSSYNEQFF. The chain employs TRBV7-9 and TRBJ2-1; 8 bases match TRBD2. With 5 bases clipped from V and 0 bases from J, the junction kept 6 bases outside the gene matches. Looked up from germline, CDR1 is SEHNR and CDR2 is FQNEAQ (reference sequence). The CDR3 covers 16 residues.

This clonotype was seen more than once but under ten times. J is TRBJ2-1 and V is TRBV9; 9 nucleotides line up with TRBD2. From germline, CDR1 is SGDLS and CDR2 YYNGEE. The CDR3 is 15 residues long. V dropped 5 bases and J dropped 7; count of bases not matched to a gene: 10. CDR3 DNA: TGTGCCAGCAGTGATAGCGGGGGCCCGGGGAATGAGCAGTTCTTC. It translates to CASSDSGGPGNEQFF.

In its sample, this clonotype was seen many times. The gene calls are TRBV18 and TRBJ2-4; weak D call: TRBD2 (5 bases). CDR1 KGHSH and CDR2 LQKENI come from the germline V gene. Trimming removed 2 bases from V and 4 bases from J, with 12 bases in between. The CDR3 sequence is 15 residues long. The CDR3 DNA reads TGTGCCAGCTCACCAGGAGGAGCAACAAAAAACATTCAGTACTTC. It is translated as CASSPGGATKNIQYF.

Here the CDR3 reads CASSVGDRGEQYF. The CDR3 coding sequence is TGTGCCAGCAGCGTAGGAGACAGGGGCGAGCAGTACTTC. The chain combines TRBV9 with TRBJ2-7; 8 bases map to TRBD1. Germline V lookup: CDR1 SGDLS, CDR2 YYNGEE. This CDR3 comprises 13 residues. V was pared by 0 bases and J by 6 bases, with 2 bases of the junction left unmatched.